This T cell receptor (beta chain) is drawn from a study of shared clonotypes between healthy human individuals. Overall study context: CD8 memory received one plate per donor, CD8 naive two, CD4 memory three and CD4 naive three.

Terminally differentiated effector memory CD45RA+ cells were excluded from the naive CD8 cells, which were CD45RO-negative and positively selected for CCR7. This clone was seen just once. This table comes from immunoSEQ multiplex PCR, and its TCRdb copy is limited to in-frame clones, with some not included. The sample comprises about 2 million clones, approximately 94% of which are singletons, and around 1% rests with the top ten. The length of the CDR3 is 16 residues. From germline, CDR1 is SEHNR and CDR2 FQNEAQ (reference sequence). The junction had 12 bases not matched to a gene; V was cut back by 0 bases and J by 8 bases.

The sample comprised naive CD8+ T cells sorted from blood. This sequence originates from a man younger than 35 in good health. V is TRBV7-9 and J is TRBJ1-2, with TRBD1 identical over 7 bases. This CDR3 reads CASSLANAGGLEGYTF. CDR3 nucleotides: TGTGCCAGCAGCTTAGCGAACGCAGGGGGGTTGGAGGGCTACACCTTC. Using reference TRBV7-9 and TRBJ1-2 for the parts outside the CDR3, the full variable domain is DTGVSQNPRHKITKRGQNVTFRCDPISEHNRLYWYRQTLGQGPEFLTYFQNEAQLEKSRLLSDRFSAERPKGSFSTLEIQRTEQGDSAMYLCASSLANAGGLEGYTFGSGTRLTVV.